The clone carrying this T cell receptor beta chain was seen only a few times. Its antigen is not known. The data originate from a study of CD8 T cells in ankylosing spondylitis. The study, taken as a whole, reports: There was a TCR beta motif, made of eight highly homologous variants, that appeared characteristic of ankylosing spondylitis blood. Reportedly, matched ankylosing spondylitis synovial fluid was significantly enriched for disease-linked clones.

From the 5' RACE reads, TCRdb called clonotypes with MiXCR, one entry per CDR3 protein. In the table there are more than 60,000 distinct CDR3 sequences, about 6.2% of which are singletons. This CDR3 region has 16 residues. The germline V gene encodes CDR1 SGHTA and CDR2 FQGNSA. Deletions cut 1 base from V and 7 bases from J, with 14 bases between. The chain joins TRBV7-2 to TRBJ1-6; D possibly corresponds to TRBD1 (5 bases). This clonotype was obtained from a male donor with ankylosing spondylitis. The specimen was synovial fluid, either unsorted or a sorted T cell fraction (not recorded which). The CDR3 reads CASSLVAGQTNSPLHF. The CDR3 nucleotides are TGTGCCAGCAGCTTAGTGGCAGGGCAGACAAATTCACCCCTCCACTTT.